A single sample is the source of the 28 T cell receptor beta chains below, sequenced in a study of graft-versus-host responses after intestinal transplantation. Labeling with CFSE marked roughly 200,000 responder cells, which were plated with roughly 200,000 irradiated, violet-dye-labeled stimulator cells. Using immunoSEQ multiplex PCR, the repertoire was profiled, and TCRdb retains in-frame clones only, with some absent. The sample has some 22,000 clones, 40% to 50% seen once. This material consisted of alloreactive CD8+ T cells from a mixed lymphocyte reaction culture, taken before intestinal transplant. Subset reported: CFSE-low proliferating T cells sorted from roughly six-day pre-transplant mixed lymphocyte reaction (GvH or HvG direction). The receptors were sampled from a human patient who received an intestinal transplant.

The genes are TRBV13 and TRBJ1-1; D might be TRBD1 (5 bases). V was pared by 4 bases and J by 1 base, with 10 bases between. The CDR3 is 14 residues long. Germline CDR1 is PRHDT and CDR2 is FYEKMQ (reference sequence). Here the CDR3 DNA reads TGTGCCAGCAGCTGGGGACGGCGGAACACTGAAGCTTTCTTT. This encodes CASSWGRRNTEAFF. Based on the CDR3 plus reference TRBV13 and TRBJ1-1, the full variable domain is AAGVIQSPRHLIKEKRETATLKCYPIPRHDTVYWYQQGPGQDPQFLISFYEKMQSDKGSIPDRFSAQQFSDYHSELNMSSLELGDSALYFCASSWGRRNTEAFFGQGTRLTVV.

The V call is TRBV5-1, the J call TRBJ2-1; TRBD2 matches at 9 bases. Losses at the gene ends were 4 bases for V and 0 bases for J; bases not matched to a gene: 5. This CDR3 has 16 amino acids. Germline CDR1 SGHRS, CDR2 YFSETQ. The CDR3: CASSVPAGGSYNEQFF. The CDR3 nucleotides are TGCGCCAGCAGCGTCCCAGCGGGAGGCTCCTACAATGAGCAGTTCTTC.

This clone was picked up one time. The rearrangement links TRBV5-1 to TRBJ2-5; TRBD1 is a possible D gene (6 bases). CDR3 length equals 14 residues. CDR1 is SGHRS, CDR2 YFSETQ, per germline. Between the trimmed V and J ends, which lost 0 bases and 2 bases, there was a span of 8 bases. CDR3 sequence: CASSLVGTQETQYF. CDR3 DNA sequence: TGCGCCAGCAGCTTGGTTGGGACACAAGAGACCCAGTACTTC.

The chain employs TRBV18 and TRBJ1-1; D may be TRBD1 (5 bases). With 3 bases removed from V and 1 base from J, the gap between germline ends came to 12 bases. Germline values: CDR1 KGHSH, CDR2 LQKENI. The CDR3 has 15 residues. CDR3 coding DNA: TGTGCCAGCTCACCTTGGGGCGGAAGGAACACTGAAGCTTTCTTT. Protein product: CASSPWGGRNTEAFF.

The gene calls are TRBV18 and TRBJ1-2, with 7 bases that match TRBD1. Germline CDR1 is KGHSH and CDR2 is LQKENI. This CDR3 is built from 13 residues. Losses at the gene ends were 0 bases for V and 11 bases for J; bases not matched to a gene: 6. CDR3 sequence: CASSPPGQADYTF. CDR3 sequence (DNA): TGTGCCAGCTCACCACCCGGACAGGCGGATTACACCTTC.

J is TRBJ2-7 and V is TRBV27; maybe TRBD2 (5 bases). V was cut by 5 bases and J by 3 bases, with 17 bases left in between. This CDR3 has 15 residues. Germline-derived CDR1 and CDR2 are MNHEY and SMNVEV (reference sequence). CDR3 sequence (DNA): TGTGCCAGCAGTCCTTCGCGGGCCCAGGTCTACGAGCAGTACTTC. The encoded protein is CASSPSRAQVYEQYF.

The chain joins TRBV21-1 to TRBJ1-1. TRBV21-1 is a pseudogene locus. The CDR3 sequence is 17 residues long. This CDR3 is CASRVRIATQIRTEAFF. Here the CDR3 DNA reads TGTGCCAGCAGGGTACGGATAGCTACACAAATTCGCACTGAAGCTTTCTTT.

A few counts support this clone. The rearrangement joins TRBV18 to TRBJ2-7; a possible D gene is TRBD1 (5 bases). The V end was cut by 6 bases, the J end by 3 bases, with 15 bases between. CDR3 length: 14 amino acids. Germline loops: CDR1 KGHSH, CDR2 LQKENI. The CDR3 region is CASSFAGWIYEQYF. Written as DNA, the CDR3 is TGTGCCAGCTCTTTCGCAGGGTGGATCTACGAGCAGTACTTC.

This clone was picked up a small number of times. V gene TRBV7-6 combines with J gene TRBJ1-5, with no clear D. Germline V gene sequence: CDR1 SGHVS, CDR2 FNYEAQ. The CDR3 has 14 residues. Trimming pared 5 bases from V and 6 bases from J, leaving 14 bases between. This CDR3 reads CASSEQFSSQPQHF. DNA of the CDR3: TGTGCCAGCAGCGAGCAGTTTTCGAGTCAGCCCCAGCATTTT.

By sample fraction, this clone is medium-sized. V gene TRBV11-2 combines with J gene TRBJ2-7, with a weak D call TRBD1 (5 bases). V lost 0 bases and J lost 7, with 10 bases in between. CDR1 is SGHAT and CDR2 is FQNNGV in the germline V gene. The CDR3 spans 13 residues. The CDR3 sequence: CASSLDQAGEQYF. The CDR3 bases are TGTGCCAGCAGCTTAGATCAGGCAGGGGAGCAGTACTTC.

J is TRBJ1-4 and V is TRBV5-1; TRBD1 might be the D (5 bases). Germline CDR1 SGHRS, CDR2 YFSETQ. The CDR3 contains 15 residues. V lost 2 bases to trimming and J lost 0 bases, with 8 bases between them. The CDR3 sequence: CASSFQGTTNEKLFF. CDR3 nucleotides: TGCGCCAGCAGCTTCCAGGGTACAACTAATGAAAAACTGTTTTTT. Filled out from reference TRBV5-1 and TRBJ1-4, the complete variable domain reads KAGVTQTPRYLIKTRGQQVTLSCSPISGHRSVSWYQQTPGQGLQFLFEYFSETQRNKGNFPGRFSGRQFSNSRSEMNVSTLELGDSALYLCASSFQGTTNEKLFFGSGTQLSVL.

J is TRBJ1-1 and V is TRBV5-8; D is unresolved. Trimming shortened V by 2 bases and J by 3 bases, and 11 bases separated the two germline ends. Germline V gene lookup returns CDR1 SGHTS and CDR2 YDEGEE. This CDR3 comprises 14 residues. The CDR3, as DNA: TGTGCCAGCAGCTTCCAATCGACTTACACTGAAGCTTTCTTT. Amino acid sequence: CASSFQSTYTEAFF.

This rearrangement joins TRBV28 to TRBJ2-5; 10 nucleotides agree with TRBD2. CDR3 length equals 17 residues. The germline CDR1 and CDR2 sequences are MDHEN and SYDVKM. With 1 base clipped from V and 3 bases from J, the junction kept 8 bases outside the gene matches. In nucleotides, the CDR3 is TGTGCCAGCAGTTTATACCTAGCGGGAGATCCCAAAGAGACCCAGTACTTC. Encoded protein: CASSLYLAGDPKETQYF.

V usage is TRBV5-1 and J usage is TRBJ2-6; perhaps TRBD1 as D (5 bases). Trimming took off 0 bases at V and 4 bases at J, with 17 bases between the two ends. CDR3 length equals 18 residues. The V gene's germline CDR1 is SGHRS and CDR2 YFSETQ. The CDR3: CASSLEAQGTAGANVLTF. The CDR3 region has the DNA TGCGCCAGCAGCTTGGAGGCCCAGGGAACTGCCGGGGCCAACGTCCTGACTTTC.

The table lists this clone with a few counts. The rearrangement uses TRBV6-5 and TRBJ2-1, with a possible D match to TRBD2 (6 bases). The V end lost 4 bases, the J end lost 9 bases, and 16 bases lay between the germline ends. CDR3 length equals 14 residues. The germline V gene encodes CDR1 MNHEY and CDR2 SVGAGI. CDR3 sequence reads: CASSFVTGAGEQFF. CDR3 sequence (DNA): TGTGCCAGCAGTTTCGTCACGGGAGCAGGTGAGCAGTTCTTC.

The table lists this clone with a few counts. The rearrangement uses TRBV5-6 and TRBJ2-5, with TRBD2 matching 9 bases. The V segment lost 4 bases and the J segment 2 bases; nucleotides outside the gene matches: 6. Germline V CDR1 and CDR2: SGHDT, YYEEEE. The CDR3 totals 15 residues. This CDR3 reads CASSRSSGIQETQYF. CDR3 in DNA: TGTGCCAGCAGCAGGTCTAGCGGGATTCAAGAGACCCAGTACTTC.

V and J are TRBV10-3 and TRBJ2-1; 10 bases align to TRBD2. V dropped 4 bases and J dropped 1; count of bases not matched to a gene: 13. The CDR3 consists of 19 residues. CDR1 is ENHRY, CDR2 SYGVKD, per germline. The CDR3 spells CAISVGAASGSSSYNEQFF. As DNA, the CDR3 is TGTGCCATCAGTGTGGGTGCGGCTAGCGGGAGTAGTTCCTACAATGAGCAGTTCTTC.

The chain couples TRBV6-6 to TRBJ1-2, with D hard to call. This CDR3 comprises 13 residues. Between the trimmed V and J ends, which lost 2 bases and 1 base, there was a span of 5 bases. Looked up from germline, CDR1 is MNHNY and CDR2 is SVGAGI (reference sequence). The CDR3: CASSYGVNYGYTF. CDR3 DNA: TGTGCCAGCAGTTACGGGGTTAACTATGGCTACACCTTC.

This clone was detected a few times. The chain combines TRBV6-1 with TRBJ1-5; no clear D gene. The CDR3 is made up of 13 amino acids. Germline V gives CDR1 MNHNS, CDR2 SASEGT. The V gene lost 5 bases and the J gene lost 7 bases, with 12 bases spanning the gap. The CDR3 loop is CASSSLVGQPQHF. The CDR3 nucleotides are TGTGCCAGCAGTAGCCTGGTGGGGCAGCCCCAGCATTTT.

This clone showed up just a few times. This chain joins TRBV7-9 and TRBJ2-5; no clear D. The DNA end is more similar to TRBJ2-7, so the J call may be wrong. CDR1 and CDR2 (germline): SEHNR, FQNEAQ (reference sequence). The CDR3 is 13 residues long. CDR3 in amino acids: CASIGLPFYEQYF. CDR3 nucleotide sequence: TGTGCCAGCATTGGCCTTCCTTTTTACGAGCAGTACTTC.

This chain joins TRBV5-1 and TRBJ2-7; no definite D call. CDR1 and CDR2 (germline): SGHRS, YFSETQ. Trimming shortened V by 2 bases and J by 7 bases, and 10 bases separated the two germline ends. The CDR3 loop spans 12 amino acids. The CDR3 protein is CASSFMGWEQYF. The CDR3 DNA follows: TGCGCCAGCAGCTTCATGGGGTGGGAGCAGTACTTC.

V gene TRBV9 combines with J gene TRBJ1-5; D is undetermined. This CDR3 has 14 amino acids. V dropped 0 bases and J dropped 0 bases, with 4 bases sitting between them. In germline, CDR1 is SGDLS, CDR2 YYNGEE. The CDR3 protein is CASSVGHSNQPQHF. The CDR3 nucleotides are TGTGCCAGCAGCGTAGGACATAGCAATCAGCCCCAGCATTTT.

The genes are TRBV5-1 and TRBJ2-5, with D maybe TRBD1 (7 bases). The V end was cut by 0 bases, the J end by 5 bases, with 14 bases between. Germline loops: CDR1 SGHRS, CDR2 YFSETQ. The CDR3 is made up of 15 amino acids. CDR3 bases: TGCGCCAGCAGCTTGGTCCAGGGGGGCGGTGAGACCCAGTACTTC. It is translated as CASSLVQGGGETQYF.

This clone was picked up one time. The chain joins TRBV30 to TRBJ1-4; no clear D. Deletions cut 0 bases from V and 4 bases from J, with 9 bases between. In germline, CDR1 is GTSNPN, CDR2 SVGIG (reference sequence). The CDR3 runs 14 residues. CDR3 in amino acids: CAWSVYGINEKLFF. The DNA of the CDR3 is TGTGCCTGGAGTGTATATGGGATTAATGAAAAACTGTTTTTT. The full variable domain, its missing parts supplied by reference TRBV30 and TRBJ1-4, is SQTIHQWPATLVQPVGSPLSLECTVEGTSNPNLYWYRQAAGRGLQLLFYSVGIGQISSEVPQNLSASRPQDRQFILSSKKLLLSDSGFYLCAWSVYGINEKLFFGSGTQLSVL.

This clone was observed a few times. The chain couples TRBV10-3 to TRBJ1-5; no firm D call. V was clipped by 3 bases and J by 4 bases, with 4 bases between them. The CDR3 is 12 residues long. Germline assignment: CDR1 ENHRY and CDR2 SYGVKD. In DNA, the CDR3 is TGTGCCATCAGTGACGGGAATCAGCCCCAGCATTTT. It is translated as CAISDGNQPQHF.

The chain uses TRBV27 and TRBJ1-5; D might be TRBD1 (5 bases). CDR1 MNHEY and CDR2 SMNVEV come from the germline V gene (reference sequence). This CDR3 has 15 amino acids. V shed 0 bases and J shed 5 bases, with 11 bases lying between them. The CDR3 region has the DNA TGTGCCAGCAGTTTATCGGGAGGGACGGATCAGCCCCAGCATTTT. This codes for CASSLSGGTDQPQHF.

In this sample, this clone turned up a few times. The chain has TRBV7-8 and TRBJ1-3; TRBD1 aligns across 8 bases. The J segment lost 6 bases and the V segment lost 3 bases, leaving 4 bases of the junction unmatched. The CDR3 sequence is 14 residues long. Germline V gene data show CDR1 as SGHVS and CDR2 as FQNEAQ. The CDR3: CASSFTGGLNTIYF. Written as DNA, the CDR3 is TGTGCCAGCAGCTTTACAGGGGGGCTAAACACCATATATTTT.

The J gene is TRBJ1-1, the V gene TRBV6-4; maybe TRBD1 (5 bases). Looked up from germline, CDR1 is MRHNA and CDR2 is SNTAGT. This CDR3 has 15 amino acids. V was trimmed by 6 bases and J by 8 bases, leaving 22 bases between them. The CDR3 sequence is CASREGTGTATEAFF. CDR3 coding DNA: TGTGCCAGCAGGGAGGGGACCGGGACCGCAACAGAAGCTTTCTTT.